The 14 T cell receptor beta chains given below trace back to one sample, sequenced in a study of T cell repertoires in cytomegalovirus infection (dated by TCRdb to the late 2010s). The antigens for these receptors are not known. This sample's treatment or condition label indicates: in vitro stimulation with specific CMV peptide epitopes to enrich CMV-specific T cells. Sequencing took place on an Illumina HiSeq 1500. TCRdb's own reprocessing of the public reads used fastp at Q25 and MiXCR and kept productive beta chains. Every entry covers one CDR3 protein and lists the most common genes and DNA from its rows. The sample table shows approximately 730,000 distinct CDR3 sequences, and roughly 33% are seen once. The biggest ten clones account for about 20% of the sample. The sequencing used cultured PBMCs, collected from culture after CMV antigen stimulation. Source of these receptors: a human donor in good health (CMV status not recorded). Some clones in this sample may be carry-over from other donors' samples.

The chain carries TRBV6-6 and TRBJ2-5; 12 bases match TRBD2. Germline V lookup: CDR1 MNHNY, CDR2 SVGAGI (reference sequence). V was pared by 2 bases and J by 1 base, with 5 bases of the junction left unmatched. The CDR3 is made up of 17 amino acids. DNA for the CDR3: TGTGCCAGCAGTTACGGGCTAGCGGGAGGGACCCAAGAGACCCAGTACTTC. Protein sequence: CASSYGLAGGTQETQYF.

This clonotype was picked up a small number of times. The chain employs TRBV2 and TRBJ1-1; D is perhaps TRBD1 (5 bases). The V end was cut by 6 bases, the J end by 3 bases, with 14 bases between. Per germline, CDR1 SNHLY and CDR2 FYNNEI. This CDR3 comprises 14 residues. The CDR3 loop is CASRGVSGYTEAFF. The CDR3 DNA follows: TGTGCCAGCAGAGGGGTCAGTGGGTACACTGAAGCTTTCTTT.

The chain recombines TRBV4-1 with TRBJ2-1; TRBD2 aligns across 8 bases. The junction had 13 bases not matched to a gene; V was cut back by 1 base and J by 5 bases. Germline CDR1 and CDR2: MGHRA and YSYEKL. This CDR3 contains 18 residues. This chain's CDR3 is CASSQALAATSLDNEQFF. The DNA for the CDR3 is TGCGCCAGCAGCCAAGCACTAGCGGCCACGAGCTTGGACAATGAGCAGTTCTTC.

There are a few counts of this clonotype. CDR3 sequence reads: CASSLGPRGTGELFF. The CDR3 nucleotides are TGTGCCAGCAGTTTAGGGCCAAGGGGAACCGGGGAGCTGTTTTTT. The genes are TRBV27 and TRBJ2-2; D perhaps matches TRBD1 (5 bases). Germline lookup yields CDR1 MNHEY and CDR2 SMNVEV (reference sequence). This CDR3 has 15 amino acids. V shed 2 bases and J shed 5 bases, with 12 bases lying between them.

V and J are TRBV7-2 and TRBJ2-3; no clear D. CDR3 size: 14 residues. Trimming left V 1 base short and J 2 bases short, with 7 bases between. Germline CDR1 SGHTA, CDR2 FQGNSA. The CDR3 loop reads CASSLVIYTDTQYF. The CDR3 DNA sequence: TGTGCCAGCAGCTTAGTTATATACACAGATACGCAGTATTTT.

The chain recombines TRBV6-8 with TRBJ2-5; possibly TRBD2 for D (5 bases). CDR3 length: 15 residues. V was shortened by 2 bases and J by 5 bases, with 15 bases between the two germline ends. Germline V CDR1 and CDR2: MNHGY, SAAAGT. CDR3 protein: CASSYGPGQRETQYF. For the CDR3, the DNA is TGTGCCAGCAGTTACGGTCCAGGTCAGCGGGAGACCCAGTACTTC.

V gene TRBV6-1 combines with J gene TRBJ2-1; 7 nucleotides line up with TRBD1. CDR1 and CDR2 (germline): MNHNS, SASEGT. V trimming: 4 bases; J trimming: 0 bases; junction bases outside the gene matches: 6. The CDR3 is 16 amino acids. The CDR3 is CASSVQGTGSYNEQFF. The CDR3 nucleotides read TGTGCCAGCAGTGTACAGGGGACCGGCTCCTACAATGAGCAGTTCTTC.

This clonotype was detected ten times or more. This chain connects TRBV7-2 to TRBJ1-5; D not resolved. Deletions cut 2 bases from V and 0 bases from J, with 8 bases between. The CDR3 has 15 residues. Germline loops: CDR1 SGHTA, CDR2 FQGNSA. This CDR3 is CASSLYKGSNQPQHF. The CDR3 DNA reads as TGTGCCAGCAGCTTATATAAGGGTAGCAATCAGCCCCAGCATTTT. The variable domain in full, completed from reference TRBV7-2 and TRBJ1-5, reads GAGVSQSPSNKVTEKGKDVELRCDPISGHTALYWYRQSLGQGLEFLIYFQGNSAPDKSGLPSDRFSAERTGGSVSTLTIQRTQQEDSAVYLCASSLYKGSNQPQHFGDGTRLSIL.

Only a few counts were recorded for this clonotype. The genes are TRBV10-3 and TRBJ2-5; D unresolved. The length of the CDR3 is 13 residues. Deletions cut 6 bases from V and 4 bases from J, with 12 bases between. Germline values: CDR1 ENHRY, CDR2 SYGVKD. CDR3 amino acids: CAISSAPGETQYF. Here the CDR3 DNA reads TGTGCCATCAGCTCCGCTCCCGGAGAGACCCAGTACTTC.

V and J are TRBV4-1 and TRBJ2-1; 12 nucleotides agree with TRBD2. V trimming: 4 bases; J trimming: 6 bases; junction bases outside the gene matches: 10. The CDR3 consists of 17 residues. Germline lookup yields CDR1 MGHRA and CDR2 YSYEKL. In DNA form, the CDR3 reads TGCGCCAGCAGCCGCGGACTAGCGGGACCCTACGGCAATGAGCAGTTCTTC. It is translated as CASSRGLAGPYGNEQFF.

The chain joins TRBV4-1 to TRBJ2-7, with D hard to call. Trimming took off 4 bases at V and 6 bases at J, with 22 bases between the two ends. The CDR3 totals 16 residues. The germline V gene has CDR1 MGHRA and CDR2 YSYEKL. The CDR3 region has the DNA TGCGCCAGCAGCCCGAGGACCACCGATGCCCGAGGCGAGCAGTACTTC. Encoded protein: CASSPRTTDARGEQYF.

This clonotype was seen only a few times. The CDR3 DNA reads TGTGCCAGCAGTTTAATGGGAATAGATACGCAGTATTTT. It specifies CASSLMGIDTQYF. The chain uses TRBV28 and TRBJ2-3, with D uncertain. The CDR3 is 13 amino acids. The germline V and J ends were trimmed by 2 bases and 5 bases, with 8 bases remaining between them. Germline V CDR1 and CDR2: MDHEN, SYDVKM.

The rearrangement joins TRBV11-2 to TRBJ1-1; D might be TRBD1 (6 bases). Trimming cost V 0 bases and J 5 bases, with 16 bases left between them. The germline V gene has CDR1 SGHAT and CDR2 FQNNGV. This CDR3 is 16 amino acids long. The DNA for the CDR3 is TGTGCCAGCAGCTTAGATGCGGTGGGCAGGGGAACTGAAGCTTTCTTT. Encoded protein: CASSLDAVGRGTEAFF.

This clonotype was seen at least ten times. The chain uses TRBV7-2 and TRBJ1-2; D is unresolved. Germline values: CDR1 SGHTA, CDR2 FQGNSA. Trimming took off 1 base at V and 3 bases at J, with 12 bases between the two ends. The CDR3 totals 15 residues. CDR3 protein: CASSLDAGPYYGYTF. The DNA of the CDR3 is TGTGCCAGCAGCTTAGATGCAGGCCCCTACTATGGCTACACCTTC.